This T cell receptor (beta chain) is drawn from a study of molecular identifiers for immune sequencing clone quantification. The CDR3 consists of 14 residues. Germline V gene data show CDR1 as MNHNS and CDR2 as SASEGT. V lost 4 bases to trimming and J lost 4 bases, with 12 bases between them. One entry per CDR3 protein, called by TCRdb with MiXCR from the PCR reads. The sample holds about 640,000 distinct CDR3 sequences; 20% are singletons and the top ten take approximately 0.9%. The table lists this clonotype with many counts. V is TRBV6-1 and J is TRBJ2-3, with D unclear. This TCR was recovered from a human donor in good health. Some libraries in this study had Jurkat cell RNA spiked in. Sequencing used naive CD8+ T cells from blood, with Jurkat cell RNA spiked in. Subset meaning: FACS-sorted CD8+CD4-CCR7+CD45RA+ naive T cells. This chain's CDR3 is CASSVGPPADTQYF. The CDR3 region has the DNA TGTGCCAGCAGTGTGGGCCCCCCGGCAGATACGCAGTATTTT.